The 8 T cell receptor beta chains below all came from one sample that was sequenced in a study of blood T cells in healthy people across ages. The authors ran a second PCR of 7 to 11 cycles using a sample-barcoded 5' primer and a J-beta primer mix. TCRdb itself ran the 5' RACE reads through MiXCR, one entry per CDR3 protein. The sample has 1.5 million to 2 million distinct CDR3 sequences, about 50% seen once. The sample was blood. The source is a woman in her 40s in good health.

V gene TRBV5-1 combines with J gene TRBJ1-2; D unresolved. Germline V gene data show CDR1 as SGHRS and CDR2 as YFSETQ. CDR3 size: 15 residues. Trimming shortened V by 1 base and J by 0 bases, and 10 bases separated the two germline ends. In DNA form, the CDR3 reads TGCGCCAGCAGCTTGTTGTCAGGCTCTAACTATGGCTACACCTTC. Protein product: CASSLLSGSNYGYTF. Combining the CDR3 with reference TRBV5-1 and TRBJ1-2 gives the whole variable domain KAGVTQTPRYLIKTRGQQVTLSCSPISGHRSVSWYQQTPGQGLQFLFEYFSETQRNKGNFPGRFSGRQFSNSRSEMNVSTLELGDSALYLCASSLLSGSNYGYTFGSGTRLTVV.

This clonotype was counted between two and nine times. The V gene is TRBV24-1, the J gene TRBJ2-3; no reliable D call. Between the trimmed V and J ends, which lost 2 bases and 2 bases, there was a span of 1 base. The CDR3 is made up of 12 amino acids. CDR1 and CDR2 (germline): KGHDR, SFDVKD. CDR3: CATSDYTDTQYF. The CDR3 DNA reads TGTGCCACCAGTGATTACACAGATACGCAGTATTTT.

The V gene is TRBV7-2, the J gene TRBJ2-7, with 10 positions matching TRBD1. The junction had 7 bases not matched to a gene; V was cut back by 5 bases and J by 3 bases. The germline V gene encodes CDR1 SGHTA and CDR2 FQGNSA. The CDR3 runs to 15 residues. The CDR3 region is CASSPRTGGIYEQYF. CDR3 DNA: TGTGCCAGCAGCCCGAGGACAGGGGGGATCTACGAGCAGTACTTC.

This chain connects TRBV7-2 to TRBJ2-2; D is possibly TRBD1 (6 bases). The CDR3 has 17 amino acids. The V end was cut by 1 base, the J end by 0 bases, with 12 bases between. Germline V CDR1 and CDR2: SGHTA, FQGNSA. The CDR3 protein is CASSLVSWDTNTGELFF. The CDR3 nucleotides are TGTGCCAGCAGCTTAGTGAGCTGGGACACGAACACCGGGGAGCTGTTTTTT.

V and J are TRBV29-1 and TRBJ1-5; 8 bases line up with TRBD1. CDR1 SQVTM and CDR2 ANQGSEA come from the germline V gene. Trimming took 7 bases from V and 2 from J; bases not matched to a gene: 4. The CDR3 has 13 residues. The CDR3 DNA reads TGCAGCGCTCTGACAGGGGGCAATCAGCCCCAGCATTTT. Residues: CSALTGGNQPQHF. Full variable domain (missing parts from reference TRBV29-1 and TRBJ1-5): SAVISQKPSRDICQRGTSLTIQCQVDSQVTMMFWYRQQPGQSLTLIATANQGSEATYESGFVIDKFPISRPNLTFSTLTVSNMSPEDSSIYLCSALTGGNQPQHFGDGTRLSIL.

The chain joins TRBV28 to TRBJ1-5; TRBD1 matches at 10 bases. J gave up 1 base and V 5 bases, and 8 bases lay outside the gene matches. Germline V gene sequence: CDR1 MDHEN, CDR2 SYDVKM. The CDR3 contains 17 residues. CDR3 DNA sequence: TGTGCCAGCAGTCTAATCCTGACAGGGGGCAGCAATCAGCCCCAGCATTTT. This codes for CASSLILTGGSNQPQHF.

This clonotype was found a few times. The V and J genes are TRBV6-5 and TRBJ2-5; TRBD2 agrees at 8 bases. The CDR3 spans 15 residues. Looked up from germline, CDR1 is MNHEY and CDR2 is SVGAGI. V trimming: 4 bases; J trimming: 5 bases; junction bases outside the gene matches: 9. This CDR3 is CASSSPGLGGETQYF. CDR3 nucleotide sequence: TGTGCCAGCAGTTCGCCGGGACTAGGAGGGGAGACCCAGTACTTC.

This clonotype was counted only a few times. The rearrangement joins TRBV15 to TRBJ2-5; D is possibly TRBD1 (5 bases). V gave up 8 bases and J gave up 0 bases, with 10 bases separating them. The CDR3 consists of 13 residues. Looked up from germline, CDR1 is LNHNV and CDR2 is YYDKDF (reference sequence). The DNA of the CDR3 is TGTGCCACCCTAGGGGCCTACCAAGAGACCCAGTACTTC. This encodes CATLGAYQETQYF.